This T cell receptor beta chain was retrieved from a study of T cell responses to AZD1222 COVID-19 vaccine (dated by TCRdb to about 2021). With regard to the full study: A total of around 240 trial participants underwent TCR sequencing, of whom about 210 received two doses of AZD1222 and about 25 received two doses of the MenACWY control vaccine. Trial participants were enrolled by age into subgroups of 18-55, 56-69 and 70-plus years, and around 150, 28 and 57 TCR-sequenced participants, respectively, were included in these subgroups.

Based on the germline V gene, the CDR1 and CDR2 sequences are SGHVS and FQNEAQ. Deletion took 5 bases off V and 5 bases off J, with a span of 16 bases between the germline ends. From its cysteine to its phenylalanine, the CDR3 spans 14 amino acids. Just CDR3 DNA is preserved here, 42 bases in frame from base 1. The CDR3 regions of human TCRbeta chains were subjected to immunosequencing. The study's processing was this. Repertoire TCRs were matched against a reference library of SARS-CoV-2-specific TCRs generated with the MIRA antigen-specificity platform. Breadth was defined as the fraction of unique TCRs that were SARS-CoV-2-associated. Depth was defined as the fraction of total T cells that were SARS-CoV-2-associated. Each spike-specific TCR was assigned to its reactive spike region and to a CD4 or CD8 class using the MIRA data. Log10-transformed breadth and depth values were compared by one-way ANOVA with Sidak's multiple comparisons tests. As stored in TCRdb, this immuneACCESS dataset retains in-frame rearrangements with V and J assigned. A fraction of the clones does not appear; measured against another copy, unresolved V genes explain less than half of the discrepancy, and the remainder lacks a known reason. V, J and clone size are taken as reported in that table, and D and trimming were inferred from the DNA itself. The sample includes 90,000 to 150,000 clones, with about 88% observed a single time. Of the sample, about 4% falls within the top ten clones.

Study-level results and caveats: Most participants were white British and females outnumbered males, and the authors suggested that clonal diversity may have been underestimated. In the small 56-69-year group, the increase in depth fell short of significance, most likely because of low power. Because no day 14 peak-response samples were available, the repertoires could be characterized only after the peak T cell response. Reportedly, almost half of the unique spike-specific TCRs recognized epitopes lying outside the regions that are mutated in the B.1.351 and B.1.1.7 variants. After two AZD1222 doses, both the breadth and the depth of spike-specific TCRs were significantly higher than at day 0 and than in MenACWY recipients. The vaccine-associated CD4 TCRs covered the entire spike protein, and the dominant responses fell in regions 160-218 and 743-854. Conclusions about previously exposed vaccinees are limited, since just 6 or 7 AZD1222 recipients were seropositive for SARS-CoV-2 at baseline.

A note on this clone: The antigen it recognizes is unknown. Base qualities are not recorded, but no much larger clone differs from it by a single base.

The sample's time point, from its label and the paper: about 28 days (+/-7) after the second vaccine dose. Because spike-specific TCR depth and breadth did not differ between the two schedules, AZD1222 recipients who got a second dose at roughly 4 weeks were pooled with those who got a second dose at roughly 12 weeks. Samples from vaccinated people were obtained from the UK trials COV001 and COV002, which included a single-blind randomized controlled phase 2/3 trial of AZD1222 (ChAdOx1 nCoV-19) in healthy adults. For TCRbeta chain sequencing, PBMC samples were collected from trial participants at day 0 and at day 28 after the second dose.

This receptor was obtained from an adult who received the AZD1222 COVID-19 vaccine. Here the chain combines TRBV7-8 and TRBJ2-7; no confident D gene assignment can be made. Sequencing used peripheral blood, obtained 28 days after the second AZD1222 dose. The DNA sequence is given as TGTGCCAGCAGCCCCTTCGGGCAGGACCACGAGCAGTACTTC. Protein translation: CASSPFGQDHEQYF.